The sequence of this T cell receptor beta chain was determined in a study of graft-versus-host responses after intestinal transplantation. Broader study findings: Recipient-marrow GvH clones were detected, some having first appeared in ileum or blood.

Assay used: immunoSEQ multiplex PCR; TCRdb lists only in-frame clones, some missing. The profile shows approximately 80,000 clones, 85% to 90% of them singletons. CDR3 length: 15 amino acids. Germline CDR1 and CDR2: SNHLY and FYNNEI. Trimming removed 6 bases from V and 3 bases from J; junction bases left unmatched: 5. Regarding this clone: The antigen remains undetermined.

This chain uses TRBV2 with TRBJ2-3; TRBD1 aligns across 11 bases. The sequence was collected from a human donor who received an intestinal transplant. Sequencing was performed on unstimulated CD4+ T cells sorted from spleen or lymph node cells, taken before intestinal transplant. In DNA form, the CDR3 reads TGTGCCAGCAGGAACCGGGACAGGGGGACAGATACGCAGTATTTT. It translates to CASRNRDRGTDTQYF.